Listed below are T cell receptor beta chains from one sample, sequenced in a study of shared clonotypes between healthy human individuals. The assay was immunoSEQ multiplex PCR, and TCRdb's table has in-frame clones only and misses some. The sample records 1.5 million to 2.5 million clones, about 95% being singletons. The sequenced material came from naive CD8+ T cells sorted from blood. These receptors originate from a man aged 18 to 29 in good health. The CDR3 runs from the conserved cysteine through the conserved F or W. D genes are given only for firm matches. Some rows mark clone size as missing; the rest say once, few, many or name a class of expanded clone.

v_call: TRBV6-1
clone_size: NA
d_call: NA
j_call: TRBJ2-7
cdr3_nt: TGTGCCAGCAGTGAATCCGGGAACTACGAGCAGTACTTC
cdr3_aa: CASSESGNYEQYF

v_call: TRBV2
clone_size: NA
d_call: NA
j_call: TRBJ2-5
cdr3_nt: TGTGCCAGCAGTGATAGGACCCCTCAAGAGACCCAGTACTTC
cdr3_aa: CASSDRTPQETQYF

v_call: TRBV2
clone_size: NA
d_call: TRBD1
j_call: TRBJ2-1
cdr3_nt: TGTGCCAGCAGTGAATTTTCAGGGGGCCACTTCGAGATTCTCCTTTACAATGAGCAGTTCTTC
cdr3_aa: CASSEFSGGHFEILLYNEQFF

v_call: TRBV6-4
clone_size: NA
d_call: NA
j_call: TRBJ2-5
cdr3_nt: TGTGCCAGCAGTGACCGAGATGGGTCTTTACAAGAGACCCAGTACTTC
cdr3_aa: CASSDRDGSLQETQYF

v_call: TRBV7-9
clone_size: NA
d_call: TRBD1
j_call: TRBJ2-7
cdr3_nt: TGTGCCAGCAGCCCAACAGGGGTCGAGCAGTACTTC
cdr3_aa: CASSPTGVEQYF

v_call: TRBV7-9
clone_size: NA
d_call: TRBD1
j_call: TRBJ1-6
cdr3_nt: TGTGCCAGCCGACCTCCTCCGGGACAGCCCAATTCACCCCTCCACTTT
cdr3_aa: CASRPPPGQPNSPLHF

v_call: TRBV6-1
clone_size: once
d_call: NA
j_call: TRBJ2-1
cdr3_nt: TGTGCCAGCAGTCACCGAGAGAGCTCCTACAATGAGCAGTTCTTC
cdr3_aa: CASSHRESSYNEQFF

v_call: TRBV5-6
clone_size: NA
d_call: NA
j_call: TRBJ1-1
cdr3_nt: TGTGCCAGCAGCGTGGACATGAGGAACACTGAAGCTTTCTTT
cdr3_aa: CASSVDMRNTEAFF

v_call: TRBV4-3
clone_size: NA
d_call: NA
j_call: TRBJ2-7
cdr3_nt: TGCGCCAGCAGCCAAGAAGCCGGGAAACTCTACGAGCAGTACTTC
cdr3_aa: CASSQEAGKLYEQYF

v_call: TRBV10-3
clone_size: NA
d_call: NA
j_call: TRBJ2-2
cdr3_nt: TGTGCCATCTCCCTCAGGGCGGCAGGGTCTGACACCGGGGAGCTGTTTTTT
cdr3_aa: CAISLRAAGSDTGELFF

v_call: TRBV4-1
clone_size: few
d_call: NA
j_call: TRBJ1-2
cdr3_nt: TGCGCCAGCAGCCAAGATAAGGGACCCTATGGCTACACCTTC
cdr3_aa: CASSQDKGPYGYTF

v_call: TRBV7-8
clone_size: NA
d_call: NA
j_call: TRBJ2-7
cdr3_nt: TGTGCCAGCAGCTTAGCCGGGACCAGCTACGAGCAGTACTTC
cdr3_aa: CASSLAGTSYEQYF

v_call: TRBV4-3
clone_size: NA
d_call: NA
j_call: TRBJ2-4
cdr3_nt: TGCGCCAGCAGCCAAGATCACAGAGCCCGGGACATTCAGTACTTC
cdr3_aa: CASSQDHRARDIQYF

v_call: TRBV27
clone_size: NA
d_call: NA
j_call: TRBJ2-7
cdr3_nt: TGTGCCAGCAGTTCCCGGGCCCCCTACGAGCAGTACTTC
cdr3_aa: CASSSRAPYEQYF

v_call: TRBV6-5
clone_size: NA
d_call: TRBD1
j_call: TRBJ2-5
cdr3_nt: TGTGCCAGCAGGGACAGGGATCAAGAGACCCAGTACTTC
cdr3_aa: CASRDRDQETQYF

v_call: TRBV7-9
clone_size: few
d_call: TRBD1
j_call: TRBJ1-2
cdr3_nt: TGTGCCAGCAGCTTAGGAGCCACAGGGGATACTGGCTACACCTTC
cdr3_aa: CASSLGATGDTGYTF

v_call: TRBV30
clone_size: NA
d_call: TRBD2
j_call: TRBJ2-7
cdr3_nt: TGTGCCTTTACCGGGACTAGTGGATACGAGCAGTACTTC
cdr3_aa: CAFTGTSGYEQYF

v_call: TRBV30
clone_size: NA
d_call: NA
j_call: TRBJ2-3
cdr3_nt: TGTGCCCTCGGAGATACGCAGTATTTT
cdr3_aa: CALGDTQYF

v_call: TRBV5-1
clone_size: few
d_call: NA
j_call: TRBJ2-7
cdr3_nt: TGCGCCAGCAGCTCAGCAGGTGGAACCTACGAGCAGTACTTC
cdr3_aa: CASSSAGGTYEQYF

v_call: TRBV4-3
clone_size: NA
d_call: NA
j_call: TRBJ1-2
cdr3_nt: TGCGCCAGCAGCCAAGATCGGGCCGGAAAGTATGGCTACACCTTC
cdr3_aa: CASSQDRAGKYGYTF

v_call: TRBV7-9
clone_size: NA
d_call: NA
j_call: TRBJ2-7
cdr3_nt: TGTGCCAGCAGCTTTTTAAGGGACTACGAGCAGTACTTC
cdr3_aa: CASSFLRDYEQYF

v_call: TRBV25-1
clone_size: NA
d_call: NA
j_call: TRBJ1-2
cdr3_nt: TGTGCCAGCAGTGAATATATTCAAGGGGGGGAGGGCTACACCTTC
cdr3_aa: CASSEYIQGGEGYTF

v_call: TRBV19
clone_size: NA
d_call: NA
j_call: TRBJ2-5
cdr3_nt: TGTGCCAGTAGTATGGACGGAGAAGAGACCCAGTACTTC
cdr3_aa: CASSMDGEETQYF

v_call: TRBV7-9
clone_size: few
d_call: NA
j_call: TRBJ1-2
cdr3_nt: TGTGCCAGCAGCTTAGCCCAGGGGCAGGACTATGGCTACACCTTC
cdr3_aa: CASSLAQGQDYGYTF

v_call: TRBV7-7
clone_size: NA
d_call: NA
j_call: TRBJ2-7
cdr3_nt: TGTGCTAGCAGCTTATACAGCGCCGGCGAGCAGTACTTC
cdr3_aa: CASSLYSAGEQYF

v_call: TRBV2
clone_size: once
d_call: NA
j_call: TRBJ2-2
cdr3_nt: TGTGCCAGCGGGTGGGGGCTTAACACCGGGGAGCTGTTTTTT
cdr3_aa: CASGWGLNTGELFF

v_call: TRBV6-5
clone_size: NA
d_call: NA
j_call: TRBJ1-5
cdr3_nt: TGTGCCAGCAGTTACGGGCAGGACTATCAGCCCCAGCATTTT
cdr3_aa: CASSYGQDYQPQHF

v_call: TRBV4-2
clone_size: NA
d_call: TRBD1
j_call: TRBJ2-7
cdr3_nt: TGTGCCAGCAGCGGGCCCGGGACAGTCTCCTACGAGCAGTACTTC
cdr3_aa: CASSGPGTVSYEQYF

v_call: TRBV2
clone_size: NA
d_call: NA
j_call: TRBJ2-1
cdr3_nt: TGTGCCAGCAGAATGGACACCAGCTCCTACAATGAGCAGTTCTTC
cdr3_aa: CASRMDTSSYNEQFF

v_call: TRBV7-9
clone_size: once
d_call: NA
j_call: TRBJ1-1
cdr3_nt: TGTGCCAGCAGCTTAGGCCCGACAGGCAATTTCTTT
cdr3_aa: CASSLGPTGNFF

v_call: TRBV27
clone_size: NA
d_call: NA
j_call: TRBJ2-7
cdr3_nt: TGTGCCAGCAGTTTACGGGGCAACGAGCAGTACTTC
cdr3_aa: CASSLRGNEQYF

v_call: TRBV2
clone_size: NA
d_call: NA
j_call: TRBJ1-1
cdr3_nt: TGTGCCAGCAGTGCAGGGGAAACTGAAGCTTTCTTT
cdr3_aa: CASSAGETEAFF

v_call: TRBV30
clone_size: NA
d_call: NA
j_call: TRBJ1-1
cdr3_nt: TGTGCCTGGAGGGAAATGGGACAGAACACTGAAGCTTTCTTT
cdr3_aa: CAWREMGQNTEAFF

v_call: TRBV7-7
clone_size: NA
d_call: NA
j_call: TRBJ2-1
cdr3_nt: TGTGCTAGCAGCTTCCTGGTAGCGGATATCTACAATGAGCAGTTCTTC
cdr3_aa: CASSFLVADIYNEQFF

v_call: TRBV4-1
clone_size: NA
d_call: NA
j_call: TRBJ2-7
cdr3_nt: TGCGCCAGCAGCCAAGACCCCACAGGGACCTACGAGCAGTACTTC
cdr3_aa: CASSQDPTGTYEQYF

v_call: TRBV13
clone_size: NA
d_call: NA
j_call: TRBJ2-2
cdr3_nt: TGTGCCAGCAGCCTCCTCCTAGTCAACACCGGGGAGCTGTTTTTT
cdr3_aa: CASSLLLVNTGELFF

v_call: TRBV28
clone_size: NA
d_call: NA
j_call: TRBJ1-2
cdr3_nt: TGTGCCAGCAGTTTCCCCTCAGCGGAGGGAACTAACTATGGCTACACCTTC
cdr3_aa: CASSFPSAEGTNYGYTF

v_call: TRBV11-2
clone_size: NA
d_call: TRBD1
j_call: TRBJ1-3
cdr3_nt: TGTGCCAGCAGGATCTGGGACAGCCCTGGAAACACCATATATTTT
cdr3_aa: CASRIWDSPGNTIYF

v_call: TRBV23-1
clone_size: NA
d_call: NA
j_call: TRBJ2-7
cdr3_nt: TGCGCCAACCGCCGAGTCTACGAGCAGTACTTC
cdr3_aa: CANRRVYEQYF

v_call: TRBV4-1
clone_size: once
d_call: TRBD1
j_call: TRBJ2-5
cdr3_nt: TGCGCCAGCAGCCTCCTGGACAGGAATGGAGAGACCCAGTACTTC
cdr3_aa: CASSLLDRNGETQYF

v_call: TRBV18
clone_size: NA
d_call: NA
j_call: TRBJ2-1
cdr3_nt: TGTGCCAGCTCACCTTCCTCCTACAATGAGCAGTTCTTC
cdr3_aa: CASSPSSYNEQFF

v_call: TRBV4-1
clone_size: NA
d_call: NA
j_call: TRBJ2-2
cdr3_nt: TGCGCCAGCAGCCCCACAGGGATCAAAGGCCTCGCGAACACCGGGGAGCTGTTTTTT
cdr3_aa: CASSPTGIKGLANTGELFF

v_call: TRBV5-6
clone_size: NA
d_call: TRBD2
j_call: TRBJ2-5
cdr3_nt: TGTGCCAGCAGCTCACTAGCGAGGGCGGAGACCCAGTACTTC
cdr3_aa: CASSSLARAETQYF

v_call: TRBV25-1
clone_size: NA
d_call: NA
j_call: TRBJ1-1
cdr3_nt: TGTGCCAGCAGTGAATACGGTTCCGGGGGCGCTGGGAACACTGAAGCTTTCTTT
cdr3_aa: CASSEYGSGGAGNTEAFF

v_call: TRBV2
clone_size: NA
d_call: NA
j_call: TRBJ2-7
cdr3_nt: TGTGCCAGCAGTGAACGGAGCGTACCCTACGAGCAGTACTTC
cdr3_aa: CASSERSVPYEQYF

v_call: TRBV4-3
clone_size: NA
d_call: TRBD2
j_call: TRBJ2-1
cdr3_nt: TGCGCCAGCAGCCAAGATCTAGCGGGAGGGCGCGGTGAGCAGTTCTTC
cdr3_aa: CASSQDLAGGRGEQFF

v_call: TRBV29-1
clone_size: NA
d_call: NA
j_call: TRBJ1-3
cdr3_nt: TGCAGCGTTGAAGATCTAGGGTCTGGAAACACCATATATTTT
cdr3_aa: CSVEDLGSGNTIYF

v_call: TRBV5-4
clone_size: NA
d_call: NA
j_call: TRBJ2-3
cdr3_nt: TGTGCCAGCAGCTTGGGTTCTGGGCCGGATACGCAGTATTTT
cdr3_aa: CASSLGSGPDTQYF

v_call: TRBV19
clone_size: NA
d_call: TRBD2
j_call: TRBJ2-7
cdr3_nt: TGTGCCAGTAGTATAGAAGCGACTAGCGGCAGGTACGAGCAGTACTTC
cdr3_aa: CASSIEATSGRYEQYF

v_call: TRBV28
clone_size: NA
d_call: NA
j_call: TRBJ1-4
cdr3_nt: TGTGCCAGCAGCTCCCCGGGCCTCTCATCCCATATGTCTGCCAATGAAAAACTGTTTTTT
cdr3_aa: CASSSPGLSSHMSANEKLFF

v_call: TRBV20-1
clone_size: NA
d_call: NA
j_call: TRBJ2-5
cdr3_nt: TGCAGTGCTACCAGGGAAGAGACCCAGTACTTC
cdr3_aa: CSATREETQYF

v_call: TRBV2
clone_size: NA
d_call: TRBD2
j_call: TRBJ2-7
cdr3_nt: TGTGCCAGCAGCTTGGGACTAGCGGGTCCTTCCTACGAGCAGTACTTC
cdr3_aa: CASSLGLAGPSYEQYF

v_call: TRBV6-5
clone_size: NA
d_call: NA
j_call: TRBJ2-7
cdr3_nt: TGTGCCAGCAGTTATGGTGCAGTCTCCTACGAGCAGTACTTC
cdr3_aa: CASSYGAVSYEQYF

v_call: TRBV9
clone_size: NA
d_call: NA
j_call: TRBJ1-2
cdr3_nt: TGTGCCAGCAGCGTCGGATCGGCTCGGATCTATGGCTACACCTTC
cdr3_aa: CASSVGSARIYGYTF

v_call: TRBV7-9
clone_size: NA
d_call: NA
j_call: TRBJ2-3
cdr3_nt: TGTGCCAGCAGCGCCACGGGTCAGGGCGGTGATACGCAGTATTTT
cdr3_aa: CASSATGQGGDTQYF

v_call: TRBV7-4
clone_size: NA
d_call: NA
j_call: TRBJ2-4
cdr3_nt: TGTGCCAGCAGCTTAGACCCACCCACGCCTCTCGCCAAAAACATTCAGTACTTC
cdr3_aa: CASSLDPPTPLAKNIQYF

v_call: TRBV27
clone_size: once
d_call: NA
j_call: TRBJ1-1
cdr3_nt: TGTGCCAGCAGCACATGGGACACCATGAACACTGAAGCTTTCTTT
cdr3_aa: CASSTWDTMNTEAFF